The count of the clone carrying this T cell receptor beta chain is one. The CDR3 totals 16 residues. CDR1 is SGHTA, CDR2 FQGNSA, per germline. V trimming: 5 bases; J trimming: 1 base; junction bases outside the gene matches: 8. The entry originates in a study of CD8 T cells in Susac syndrome. Reverse transcription of roughly 0.5 to 1 ug RNA was performed with random hexamers. TCRdb reanalysed the immunoSEQ multiplex PCR reads using MiXCR and keeps one entry per CDR3 protein. The repertoire has some 120,000 distinct CDR3 sequences, 90% to 95% of them found once; the top ten carry more than 0.095%. This receptor was obtained from a human donor in good health. V is TRBV7-2 and J is TRBJ2-5; TRBD2 matches at 9 bases. The material sequenced was CD4+ T cells from PBMCs. The CDR3 sequence: CASSPQAGGGQETQYF. DNA of the CDR3: TGTGCCAGCAGCCCTCAAGCGGGAGGCGGCCAAGAGACCCAGTACTTC.